This note documents a single T cell receptor beta chain sequence. The sample contains more than one DNA sequence encoding this CDR3. The data derive from a study of shared clonotypes between healthy human individuals. The CDR3 length is 12 residues. Germline lookup yields CDR1 SGDLS and CDR2 YYNGEE. V lost 2 bases and J lost 5, with 5 bases in between. Generated by immunoSEQ multiplex PCR, the TCRdb table keeps only in-frame clones and is missing some. The data hold millions of clones, with around 90% observed a single time. The chain couples TRBV9 to TRBJ2-1, with D uncertain. The sequenced sample was naive CD4+ T cells sorted from blood. Subset given: CD45RA+ positively selected. This clonotype was obtained from a man between 18 and 29 years old in good health. CDR3 in amino acids: CASSVENNEQFF. The CDR3, as DNA: TGTGCCAGCAGCGTCGAAAACAATGAGCAGTTCTTC.